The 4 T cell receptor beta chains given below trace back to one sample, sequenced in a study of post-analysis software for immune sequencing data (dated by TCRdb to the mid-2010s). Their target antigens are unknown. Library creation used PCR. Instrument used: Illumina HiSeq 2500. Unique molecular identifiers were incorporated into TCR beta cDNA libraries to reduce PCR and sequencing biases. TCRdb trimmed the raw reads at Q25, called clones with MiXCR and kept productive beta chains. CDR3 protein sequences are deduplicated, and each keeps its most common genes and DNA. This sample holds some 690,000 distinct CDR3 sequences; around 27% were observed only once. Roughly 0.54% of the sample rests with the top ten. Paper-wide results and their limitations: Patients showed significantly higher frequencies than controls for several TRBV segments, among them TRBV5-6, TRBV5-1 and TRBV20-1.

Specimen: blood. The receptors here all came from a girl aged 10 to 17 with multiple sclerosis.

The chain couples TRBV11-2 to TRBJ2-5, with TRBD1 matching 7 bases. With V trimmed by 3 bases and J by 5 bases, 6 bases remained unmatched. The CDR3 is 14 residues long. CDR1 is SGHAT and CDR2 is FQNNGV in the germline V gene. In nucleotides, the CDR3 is TGTGCCAGCAGCTTTGGCAGGGGGTCGGAGACCCAGTACTTC. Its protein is CASSFGRGSETQYF.

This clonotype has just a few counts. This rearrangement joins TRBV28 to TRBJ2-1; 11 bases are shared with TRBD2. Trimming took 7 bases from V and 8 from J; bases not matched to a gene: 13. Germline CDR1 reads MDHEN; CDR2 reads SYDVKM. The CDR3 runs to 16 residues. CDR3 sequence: CASTLGLAGGGHEQFF. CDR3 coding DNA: TGTGCCAGCACCTTGGGTCTAGCGGGAGGTGGACATGAGCAGTTCTTC.

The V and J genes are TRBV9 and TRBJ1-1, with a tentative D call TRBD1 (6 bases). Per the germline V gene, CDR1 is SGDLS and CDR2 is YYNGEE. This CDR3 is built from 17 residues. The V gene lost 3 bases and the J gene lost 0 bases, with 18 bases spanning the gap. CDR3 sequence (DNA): TGTGCCAGCAGCGCGGGGGGGGCAGGCACAATGAACACTGAAGCTTTCTTT. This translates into CASSAGGAGTMNTEAFF.

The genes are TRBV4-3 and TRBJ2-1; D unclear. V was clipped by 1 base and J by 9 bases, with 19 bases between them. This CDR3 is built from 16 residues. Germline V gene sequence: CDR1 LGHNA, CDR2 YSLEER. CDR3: CASSQGSRGAWGEQFF. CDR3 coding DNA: TGCGCCAGCAGCCAAGGGTCCCGAGGAGCTTGGGGTGAGCAGTTCTTC.